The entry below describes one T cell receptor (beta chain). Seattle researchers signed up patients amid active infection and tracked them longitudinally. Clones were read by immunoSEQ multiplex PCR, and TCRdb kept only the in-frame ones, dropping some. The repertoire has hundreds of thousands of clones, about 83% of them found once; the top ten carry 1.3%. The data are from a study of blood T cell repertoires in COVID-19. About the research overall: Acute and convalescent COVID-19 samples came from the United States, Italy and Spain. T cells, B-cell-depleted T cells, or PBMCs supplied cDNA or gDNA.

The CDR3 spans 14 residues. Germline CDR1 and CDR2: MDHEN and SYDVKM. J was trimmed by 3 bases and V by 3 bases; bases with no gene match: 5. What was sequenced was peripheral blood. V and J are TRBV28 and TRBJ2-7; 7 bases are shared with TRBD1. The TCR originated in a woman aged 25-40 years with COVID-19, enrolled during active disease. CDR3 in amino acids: CASSLTGFFYEQYF. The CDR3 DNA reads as TGTGCCAGCAGTTTGACAGGGTTCTTCTACGAGCAGTACTTC.